Listed below are T cell receptor beta chains from one sample, sequenced in a study of cytomegalovirus exposure and HLA in healthy donors. This table comes from immunoSEQ multiplex PCR, and its TCRdb copy is limited to in-frame clones, with some not included. The sample consists of 150,000 to 250,000 clones, roughly four fifths of them appearing once. The sequencing input was PBMCs. The receptors shown here come from a boy between 2 and 10 years old in good health and CMV-seronegative. Both conserved end residues are part of each CDR3. D genes are given only for firm matches. Clone size is shown for a subset of rows, as once, few, many or a class of expanded clone.

len	v_gene	j_gene	abundance	d_gene	CDR3aa	CDR3nt
16	TRBV27	TRBJ2-3	.	.	CASRPGTSLFTDTQYF	TGTGCCAGCAGGCCCGGGACAAGCTTGTTCACAGATACGCAGTATTTT
13	TRBV9	TRBJ2-3	.	.	CASKGGDADTQYF	TGTGCCAGCAAAGGGGGTGATGCAGATACGCAGTATTTT
16	TRBV7-2	TRBJ2-1	.	.	CASSLGLSNAYNEQFF	TGTGCCAGCAGCTTAGGACTGTCGAACGCTTACAATGAGCAGTTCTTC
19	TRBV11-2	TRBJ1-2	.	.	CASSLDLRYPLRLGYGYTF	TGTGCCAGCAGCTTAGATCTAAGATACCCCTTGAGACTTGGCTATGGCTACACCTTC
14	TRBV7-2	TRBJ1-3	.	.	CASSPRTPRDTIYF	TGTGCCAGCAGCCCCCGGACCCCCAGGGACACCATATATTTT
12	TRBV29-1	TRBJ1-1	.	TRBD1	CSVVLGTGKAFF	TGCAGCGTTGTTTTGGGGACAGGGAAAGCTTTCTTT
15	TRBV11-2	TRBJ1-6	once	.	CASSSLGGTYSPLHF	TGTGCCAGCAGCTCCCTCGGGGGGACCTATTCACCCCTCCACTTT
13	TRBV7-6	TRBJ1-2	.	.	CASSLQGPYGYTF	TGTGCCAGCAGCTTACAGGGGCCTTATGGCTACACCTTC
17	TRBV7-6	TRBJ2-5	.	TRBD1	CASSLADAGGAGETQYF	TGTGCCAGCAGCTTAGCGGACGCAGGGGGCGCGGGAGAGACCCAGTACTTC
15	TRBV7-2	TRBJ2-3	.	TRBD2	CASSFSGGRTDTQYF	TGTGCCAGCAGCTTTAGCGGGGGGCGGACAGATACGCAGTATTTT
16	TRBV5-1	TRBJ2-1	few	.	CASSFGLGNNYNEQFF	TGCGCCAGCAGCTTCGGTTTGGGCAATAATTACAATGAGCAGTTCTTC
16	TRBV4-3	TRBJ2-3	.	.	CASSQDWGGQADTQYF	TGCGCCAGCAGCCAAGATTGGGGGGGGCAGGCAGATACGCAGTATTTT
15	TRBV5-4	TRBJ1-6	.	.	CASSLVSTGNSPLHF	TGTGCCAGCAGCTTGGTATCCACTGGTAATTCACCCCTCCACTTT
13	TRBV7-9	TRBJ2-1	.	TRBD2	CASSPRIRGGQFF	TGTGCCAGCAGCCCGCGTATCCGGGGGGGGCAGTTCTTC
14	TRBV5-1	TRBJ2-4	.	.	CASSSLLAKNIQYF	TGCGCCAGCAGCTCCCTCCTAGCCAAAAACATTCAGTACTTC
17	TRBV2	TRBJ2-1	.	.	CASSLGVVGDQNNEQFF	TGTGCCAGCAGCCTAGGGGTGGTGGGCGATCAAAACAATGAGCAGTTCTTC
14	TRBV7-8	TRBJ2-3	.	.	CASSFDSHTDTQYF	TGTGCCAGCAGCTTCGACAGTCACACAGATACGCAGTATTTT
17	TRBV18	TRBJ2-3	.	TRBD1	CASSPGQGNKGQDTQYF	TGTGCCAGCTCACCGGGACAGGGGAATAAGGGCCAGGATACGCAGTATTTT
15	TRBV21-1	TRBJ1-1	.	.	CASSITGTGSTEAFF	TGTGCCAGCAGCATTACCGGGACAGGCAGCACTGAAGCTTTCTTT
13	TRBV19	TRBJ1-1	.	.	CASSIGRDTEAFF	TGTGCCAGTAGTATTGGGAGAGATACTGAAGCTTTCTTT
12	TRBV7-9	TRBJ2-7	.	.	CSSSLGRGEQYF	TGTTCCAGCAGCTTAGGAAGGGGCGAGCAGTACTTC
13	TRBV6-1	TRBJ1-6	.	.	CASSAERGSPLHF	TGTGCCAGCAGCGCCGAAAGGGGTTCACCCCTCCACTTT
15	TRBV5-5	TRBJ2-7	once	TRBD2	CASSLFPGGTYEQYF	TGTGCCAGCAGCTTGTTTCCGGGAGGGACTTACGAGCAGTACTTC
13	TRBV2	TRBJ2-2	.	TRBD1	CASAGQEFGELFF	TGTGCCAGCGCTGGACAGGAGTTCGGGGAGCTGTTTTTT
15	TRBV4-1	TRBJ1-5	.	TRBD1	CASSRQGLGNQPQHF	TGCGCCAGCAGCCGACAGGGGCTAGGCAATCAGCCCCAGCATTTT
16	TRBV11-2	TRBJ1-4	few	.	CASSSPGVQAGEKLFF	TGTGCCAGCAGCTCCCCAGGGGTGCAAGCAGGGGAAAAACTGTTTTTT
13	TRBV2	TRBJ2-7	few	.	CASTSGASYEQYF	TGTGCCAGCACCTCCGGAGCCTCCTACGAGCAGTACTTC
14	TRBV5-5	TRBJ2-7	.	.	CASNRGHTTYEQYF	TGTGCCAGCAACAGAGGGCACACGACCTACGAGCAGTACTTC
13	TRBV10-3	TRBJ1-5	.	.	CAISGQSNQPQHF	TGTGCCATCAGTGGACAGAGCAATCAGCCCCAGCATTTT
14	TRBV15	TRBJ1-1	.	.	CATSSPTVNTEAFF	TGTGCCACCAGCAGCCCCACAGTGAACACTGAAGCTTTCTTT
16	TRBV19	TRBJ1-1	.	TRBD1	CASSVQGASVNTEAFF	TGTGCCAGTAGCGTACAGGGGGCGAGCGTGAACACTGAAGCTTTCTTT
16	TRBV5-1	TRBJ2-1	.	TRBD2	CASSFEAGGPYGEQFF	TGCGCCAGCAGCTTCGAGGCGGGGGGGCCTTATGGTGAGCAGTTCTTC
15	TRBV19	TRBJ1-5	.	TRBD1	CASSEKGQINQPQHF	TGTGCCAGTAGTGAAAAGGGACAGATAAATCAGCCCCAGCATTTT
17	TRBV7-9	TRBJ2-7	.	TRBD1	CASSSTSGQVSPYEQYF	TGTGCCAGCAGCTCGACGAGTGGACAGGTCTCCCCCTACGAGCAGTACTTC
13	TRBV11-2	TRBJ1-2	.	.	CASSLAGQGFYTF	TGTGCCAGCAGCTTAGCAGGGCAGGGCTTCTACACCTTC
14	TRBV13	TRBJ2-7	.	.	CASSLGGGVGGQYF	TGTGCCAGCAGCTTAGGAGGGGGAGTCGGAGGGCAGTACTTC
16	TRBV7-9	TRBJ1-6	.	TRBD1	CSSSLSRQGPNSPLHF	TGTTCCAGCAGCCTCTCCCGACAGGGACCAAATTCACCCCTCCACTTT
14	TRBV7-8	TRBJ1-6	.	.	CASSFRQGSSPLHF	TGTGCCAGCAGCTTTAGGCAGGGTAGTTCACCCCTCCACTTT
13	TRBV7-9	TRBJ2-7	.	.	CASSSGVSYEQYF	TGTGCCAGCAGCTCCGGGGTCTCCTACGAGCAGTACTTC
15	TRBV7-2	TRBJ2-3	few	.	CASSYAAARTDTQYF	TGTGCCAGCAGCTATGCAGCGGCGCGCACAGATACGCAGTATTTT
15	TRBV7-9	TRBJ2-3	few	.	CASSLLASTTDTQYF	TGTGCCAGCAGCTTACTAGCGTCTACCACAGATACGCAGTATTTT
13	TRBV30	TRBJ1-2	.	.	CAWSREDQYGYTF	TGTGCCTGGAGTCGGGAGGACCAATATGGCTACACCTTC
17	TRBV12-2	TRBJ1-6	.	.	CASRLVVGGAYNSPLHF	TGTGCAAGTCGCTTAGTGGTAGGGGGCGCCTATAATTCACCCCTCCACTTT
15	TRBV13	TRBJ2-1	.	.	CASSLVVAAKNEQFF	TGTGCCAGCAGCTTAGTCGTCGCGGCTAAGAATGAGCAGTTCTTC
13	TRBV2	TRBJ1-2	.	TRBD1	CASSGDRGYGYTF	TGTGCCAGCAGTGGAGACAGGGGGTATGGCTACACCTTC
12	TRBV5-1	TRBJ2-3	.	TRBD2	CASNRTSGVEYF	TGCGCCAGCAATCGGACTAGCGGGGTAGAGTATTTT
16	TRBV4-3	TRBJ1-6	few	TRBD1	CASSQGTGGYNSPLHF	TGCGCCAGCAGCCAAGGGACAGGGGGCTATAATTCACCCCTCCACTTT
18	TRBV18	TRBJ1-3	.	.	CASSPNGRGLRSGNTIYF	TGTGCCAGCTCACCGAATGGGAGGGGCCTACGCTCTGGAAACACCATATATTTT
14	TRBV9	TRBJ2-5	few	.	CASSVGASQETQYF	TGTGCCAGCAGCGTAGGGGCAAGCCAAGAGACCCAGTACTTC
16	TRBV9	TRBJ2-3	once	TRBD2	CASSVVSGGETDTQYF	TGTGCCAGCAGCGTAGTTAGCGGGGGGGAAACAGATACGCAGTATTTT
13	TRBV30	TRBJ2-7	.	TRBD1	CAWSLDRGYEQYF	TGTGCCTGGAGTTTGGACAGGGGTTACGAGCAGTACTTC
14	TRBV15	TRBJ2-1	.	TRBD2	CAIDSGGLNNEQFF	TGTGCCATCGATAGCGGGGGCCTAAACAATGAGCAGTTCTTC
15	TRBV1	TRBJ2-3	.	.	CTSSPRGGRADTQYF	TGCACCAGCAGCCCACGGGGGGGTCGGGCAGATACGCAGTATTTT
17	TRBV5-8	TRBJ2-3	once	TRBD2	CASSRQGLAGVTDTQYF	TGTGCCAGCAGCCGGCAAGGACTAGCGGGGGTCACAGATACGCAGTATTTT
13	TRBV5-1	TRBJ1-2	.	TRBD1	CASSLEGQDGYTF	TGCGCCAGCAGCTTGGAGGGACAGGATGGCTACACCTTC
18	TRBV25-1	TRBJ2-5	.	TRBD2	CASSGQTSGGLYQETQYF	TGTGCCAGCAGTGGCCAGACTAGCGGGGGCCTGTACCAAGAGACCCAGTACTTC